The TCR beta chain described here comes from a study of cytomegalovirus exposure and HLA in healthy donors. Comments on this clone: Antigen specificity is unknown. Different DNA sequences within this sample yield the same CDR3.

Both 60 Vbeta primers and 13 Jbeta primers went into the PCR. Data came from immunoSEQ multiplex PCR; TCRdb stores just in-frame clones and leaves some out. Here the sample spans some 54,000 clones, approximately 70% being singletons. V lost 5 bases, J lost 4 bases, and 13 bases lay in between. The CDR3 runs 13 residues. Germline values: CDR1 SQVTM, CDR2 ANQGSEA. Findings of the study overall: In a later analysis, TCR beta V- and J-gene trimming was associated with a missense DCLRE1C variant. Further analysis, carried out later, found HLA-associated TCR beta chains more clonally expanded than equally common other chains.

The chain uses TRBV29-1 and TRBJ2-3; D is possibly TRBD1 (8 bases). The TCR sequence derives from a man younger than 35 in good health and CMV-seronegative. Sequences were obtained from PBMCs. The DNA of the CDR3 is TGCAGCGTTAGAACAGGGGGGGCAGATACGCAGTATTTT. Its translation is CSVRTGGADTQYF.